These 10 T cell receptor beta chains came from one sample sequenced in a study of T cell responses to AZD1222 COVID-19 vaccine. Profiling relied on immunoSEQ multiplex PCR, and the TCRdb table lists in-frame clones only, not all of them. The sample consists of approximately 110,000 clones, 88% of them appearing once. The sample was peripheral blood, taken on day 0 of AZD1222 vaccination. Receptors were obtained from an adult in good health.

The chain couples TRBV18 to TRBJ2-5; D remains ambiguous. V lost 4 bases to trimming and J lost 4 bases, with 7 bases between them. There are 12 residues in the CDR3. Looked up from germline, CDR1 is KGHSH and CDR2 is LQKENI. CDR3 region: CASSQYSETQYF. The CDR3 bases are TGTGCCAGCTCACAGTATTCAGAGACCCAGTACTTC.

J is TRBJ2-5 and V is TRBV7-3; D may be TRBD2 (8 bases). Germline-derived CDR1 and CDR2 are SGHTA and FQGTGA. The CDR3 spans 15 residues. The V gene lost 5 bases and the J gene lost 5 bases, with 18 bases spanning the gap. The DNA of the CDR3 is TGTGCCAGCAGCCTGAGCGGGAGACAGGGTGAGACCCAGTACTTC. It codes for CASSLSGRQGETQYF.

The CDR3 is CASSPRTAAPEAFF. The CDR3 DNA reads as TGCGCCAGCAGCCCCCGGACGGCGGCCCCTGAAGCTTTCTTT. The chain couples TRBV5-1 to TRBJ1-1; D remains ambiguous. With 4 bases removed from V and 6 bases from J, the gap between germline ends came to 16 bases. This CDR3 is built from 14 residues. Per germline, CDR1 SGHRS and CDR2 YFSETQ.

The J gene is TRBJ2-5, the V gene TRBV5-8, with 7 positions matching TRBD1. The CDR3 length is 17 residues. The germline gives CDR1 SGHTS, CDR2 YDEGEE. J was trimmed by 4 bases and V by 0 bases; bases with no gene match: 12. The DNA of the CDR3 is TGTGCCAGCAGCTTGGGAACCTCCGGGACAGTCTTAGAGACCCAGTACTTC. Protein: CASSLGTSGTVLETQYF. The full variable domain, its missing parts supplied by reference TRBV5-8 and TRBJ2-5, is EAGVTQSPTHLIKTRGQQATLRCSPISGHTSVYWYQQALGLGLQFLLWYDEGEERNRGNFPPRFSGRQFPNYSSELNVNALELEDSALYLCASSLGTSGTVLETQYFGPGTRLLVL.

The chain recombines TRBV7-2 with TRBJ1-4; D might be TRBD1 (5 bases). In germline, CDR1 is SGHTA, CDR2 FQGNSA. CDR3 length: 16 amino acids. V shed 5 bases and J shed 5 bases, with 18 bases lying between them. The DNA for the CDR3 is TGTGCCAGCAGCCTCTTTGCGGCAGGGCCAAATGAAAAACTGTTTTTT. Protein sequence: CASSLFAAGPNEKLFF.

The chain recombines TRBV29-1 with TRBJ1-5; 7 nucleotides align to TRBD1. This CDR3 is 16 amino acids long. In germline, CDR1 is SQVTM, CDR2 ANQGSEA. V shed 7 bases and J 1 base; nucleotides not matched to a gene: 13. The CDR3 sequence is CSGLTGDPRSNQPQHF. Written as DNA, the CDR3 is TGCAGCGGGTTAACAGGGGACCCTAGGAGCAATCAGCCCCAGCATTTT.

The chain combines TRBV28 with TRBJ1-2; 8 bases are shared with TRBD1. The CDR3 sequence is 13 residues long. CDR1 and CDR2 from the germline V gene are MDHEN and SYDVKM. Trimming took 6 bases from V and 3 from J; bases not matched to a gene: 3. The chain's CDR3 is CASRSGQDYGYTF. CDR3 nucleotide sequence: TGTGCCAGCAGATCGGGACAGGACTATGGCTACACCTTC.

The rearrangement joins TRBV19 to TRBJ1-4; 7 bases align to TRBD1. CDR3 length: 14 amino acids. Germline values: CDR1 LNHDA, CDR2 SQIVND (reference sequence). Trimming cost V 5 bases and J 4 bases; bases outside gene matches: 4. Here the CDR3 DNA reads TGTGCCAGTAGTTCGCAGGGGGTTAATGAAAAACTGTTTTTT. It yields the protein CASSSQGVNEKLFF.

The chain has TRBV29-1 and TRBJ2-7; TRBD1 agrees at 8 bases. V gave up 6 bases and J gave up 7 bases; unmatched junction bases: 8. Per the germline V gene, CDR1 is SQVTM and CDR2 is ANQGSEA. This CDR3 has 12 amino acids. DNA for the CDR3: TGCAGCGTGGGACAGGATCTTCGGGAGCAGTACTTC. It is translated as CSVGQDLREQYF.

The chain uses TRBV7-9 and TRBJ1-3; a weak D match, TRBD1 (6 bases). Trimming removed 2 bases at V and 0 bases at J, with 8 bases between. From germline, CDR1 is SEHNR and CDR2 FQNEAQ (reference sequence). The CDR3 is made up of 15 amino acids. This CDR3 reads CASSLKQGSGNTIYF. The CDR3 DNA is TGTGCCAGCAGCTTAAAACAGGGCTCTGGAAACACCATATATTTT.